What follows are 3 T cell receptor beta chains derived from one specimen sequenced in a study of shared clonotypes between healthy human individuals. The repertoire was sequenced with immunoSEQ multiplex PCR; TCRdb's copy has only in-frame clones and lacks some. The table has around 600,000 clones, 90% to 95% seen once. It was CD45RO-negative cells, positively selected for CCR7, that made up naive CD8 cells, with terminally differentiated effector memory CD45RA+ cells excluded. The specimen sequenced was naive CD8+ T cells sorted from blood. These TCRs come from a woman younger than 45 in good health.

V usage is TRBV6-6 and J usage is TRBJ2-1; D unclear. The germline V gene encodes CDR1 MNHNY and CDR2 SVGAGI (reference sequence). The CDR3 contains 11 residues. The V end was cut by 10 bases, the J end by 7 bases, with 11 bases between. The CDR3 DNA is TGTGCCACCCTTTCCTGGAATGAGCAGTTCTTC. It translates to CATLSWNEQFF.

The genes are TRBV7-2 and TRBJ2-2, with 8 nucleotides matching TRBD1. This CDR3 is built from 17 residues. Germline CDR1 SGHTA, CDR2 FQGNSA. V dropped 5 bases and J dropped 3; count of bases not matched to a gene: 11. The CDR3 sequence: CASSLHVGTGYTGELFF. CDR3 bases: TGTGCCAGCAGCCTCCATGTGGGGACAGGATACACCGGGGAGCTGTTTTTT.

The V gene is TRBV27, the J gene TRBJ2-2; D tentatively reads TRBD1 or TRBD2 (6 bases each). CDR3 length equals 16 residues. Trimming pared 3 bases from V and 3 bases from J, leaving 14 bases between. The germline V gene encodes CDR1 MNHEY and CDR2 SMNVEV (reference sequence). The CDR3 DNA reads TGTGCCAGCAGTTTGGGGACAAGGGGGGACACCGGGGAGCTGTTTTTT. Protein product: CASSLGTRGDTGELFF.